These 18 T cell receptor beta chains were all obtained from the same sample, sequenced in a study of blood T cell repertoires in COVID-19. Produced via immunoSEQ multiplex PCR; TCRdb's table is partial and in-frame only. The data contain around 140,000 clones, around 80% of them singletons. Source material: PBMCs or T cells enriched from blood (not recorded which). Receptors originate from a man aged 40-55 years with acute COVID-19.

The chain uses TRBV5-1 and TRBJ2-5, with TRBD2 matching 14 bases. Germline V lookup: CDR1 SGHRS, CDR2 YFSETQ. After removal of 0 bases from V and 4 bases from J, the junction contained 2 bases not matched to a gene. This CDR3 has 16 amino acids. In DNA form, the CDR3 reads TGCGCCAGCAGCTTGGGACTAGCGGGAGGGCCAGAGACCCAGTACTTC. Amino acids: CASSLGLAGGPETQYF.

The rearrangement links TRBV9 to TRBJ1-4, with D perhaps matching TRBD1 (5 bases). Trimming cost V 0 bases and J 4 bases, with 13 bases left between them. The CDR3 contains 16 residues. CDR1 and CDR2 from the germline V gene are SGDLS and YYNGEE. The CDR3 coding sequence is TGTGCCAGCAGCGTAGCTCCTCAGGGAAATAATGAAAAACTGTTTTTT. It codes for CASSVAPQGNNEKLFF.

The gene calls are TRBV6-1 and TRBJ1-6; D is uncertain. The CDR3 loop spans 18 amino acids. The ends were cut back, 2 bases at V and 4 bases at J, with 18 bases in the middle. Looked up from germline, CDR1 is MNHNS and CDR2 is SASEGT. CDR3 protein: CASSESGSREFYNSPLHF. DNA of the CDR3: TGTGCCAGCAGTGAATCGGGATCCCGGGAGTTTTATAATTCACCCCTCCACTTT.

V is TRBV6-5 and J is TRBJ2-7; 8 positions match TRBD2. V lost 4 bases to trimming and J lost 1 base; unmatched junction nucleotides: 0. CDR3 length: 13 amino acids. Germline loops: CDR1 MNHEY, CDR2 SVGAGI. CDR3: CASSSGGSYEQYF. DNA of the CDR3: TGTGCCAGCAGTTCGGGGGGGTCCTACGAGCAGTACTTC.

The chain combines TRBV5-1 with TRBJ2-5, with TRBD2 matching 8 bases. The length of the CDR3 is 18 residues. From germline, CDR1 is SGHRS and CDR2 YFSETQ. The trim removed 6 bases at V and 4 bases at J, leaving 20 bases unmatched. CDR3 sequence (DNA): TGCGCCAGCACTCCCGGGGAACGGGGGGGCCTGGGACGAGAGACCCAGTACTTC. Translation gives CASTPGERGGLGRETQYF.

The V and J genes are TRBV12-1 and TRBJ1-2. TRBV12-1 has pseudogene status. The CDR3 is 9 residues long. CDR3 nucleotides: TGTGCCAGCATCCCGGTGGTTACCTTC. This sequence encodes CASIPVVTF.

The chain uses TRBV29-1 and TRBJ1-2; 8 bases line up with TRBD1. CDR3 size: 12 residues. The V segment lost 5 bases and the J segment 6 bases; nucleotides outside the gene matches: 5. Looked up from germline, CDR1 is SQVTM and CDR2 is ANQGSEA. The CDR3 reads CSVPQGANGYTF. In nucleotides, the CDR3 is TGCAGCGTTCCTCAGGGGGCGAATGGCTACACCTTC.

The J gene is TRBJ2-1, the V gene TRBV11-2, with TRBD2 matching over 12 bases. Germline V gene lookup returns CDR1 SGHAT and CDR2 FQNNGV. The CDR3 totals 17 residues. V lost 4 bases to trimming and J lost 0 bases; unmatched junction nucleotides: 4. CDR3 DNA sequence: TGTGCCAGCAGCTCCTGGACTAGCGGGGTCTCCTACAATGAGCAGTTCTTC. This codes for CASSSWTSGVSYNEQFF.

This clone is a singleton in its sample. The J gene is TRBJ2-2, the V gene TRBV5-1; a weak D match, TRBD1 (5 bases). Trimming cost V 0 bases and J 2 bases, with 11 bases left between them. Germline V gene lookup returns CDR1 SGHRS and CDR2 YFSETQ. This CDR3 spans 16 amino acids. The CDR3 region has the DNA TGCGCCAGCAGCTTGGCCCCGACAGATAACACCGGGGAGCTGTTTTTT. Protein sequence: CASSLAPTDNTGELFF.

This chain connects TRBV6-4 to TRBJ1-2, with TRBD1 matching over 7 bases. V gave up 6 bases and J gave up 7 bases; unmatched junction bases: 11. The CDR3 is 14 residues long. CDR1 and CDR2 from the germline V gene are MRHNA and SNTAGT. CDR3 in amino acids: CASRAGTDHTGYTF. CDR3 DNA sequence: TGTGCCAGCAGAGCCGGGACAGACCATACTGGCTACACCTTC.

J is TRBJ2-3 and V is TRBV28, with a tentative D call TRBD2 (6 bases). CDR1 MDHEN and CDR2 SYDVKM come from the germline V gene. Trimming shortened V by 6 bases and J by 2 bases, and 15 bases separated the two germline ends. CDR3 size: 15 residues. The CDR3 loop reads CASSRKGGNTDTQYF. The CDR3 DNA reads TGTGCCAGCAGCCGAAAGGGAGGAAACACAGATACGCAGTATTTT.

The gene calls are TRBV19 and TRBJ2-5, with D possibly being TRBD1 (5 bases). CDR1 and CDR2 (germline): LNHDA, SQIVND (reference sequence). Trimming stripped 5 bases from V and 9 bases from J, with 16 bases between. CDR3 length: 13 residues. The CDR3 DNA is TGTGCCAGTAGTCCGCAGGGAACGGTAGCCCAGTACTTC. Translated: CASSPQGTVAQYF.

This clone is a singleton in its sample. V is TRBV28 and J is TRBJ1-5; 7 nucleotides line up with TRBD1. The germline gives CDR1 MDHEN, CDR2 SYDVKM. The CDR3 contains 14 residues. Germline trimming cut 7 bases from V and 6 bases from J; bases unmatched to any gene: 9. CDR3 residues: CASTGWAGGQPQHF. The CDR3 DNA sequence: TGTGCCAGCACTGGGTGGGCAGGGGGTCAGCCCCAGCATTTT.

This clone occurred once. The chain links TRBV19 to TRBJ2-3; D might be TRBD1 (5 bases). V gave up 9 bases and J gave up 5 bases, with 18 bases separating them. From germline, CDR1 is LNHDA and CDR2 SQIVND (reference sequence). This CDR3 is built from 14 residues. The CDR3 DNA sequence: TGTGCCAGCGGAATACAGGTGTCTGGAGATACGCAGTATTTT. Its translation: CASGIQVSGDTQYF.

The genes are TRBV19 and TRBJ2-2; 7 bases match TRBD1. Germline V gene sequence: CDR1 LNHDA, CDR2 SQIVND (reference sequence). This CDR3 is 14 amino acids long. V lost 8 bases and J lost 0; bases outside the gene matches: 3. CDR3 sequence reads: CASLDRPNTGELFF. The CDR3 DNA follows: TGTGCCAGTTTGGACAGGCCGAACACCGGGGAGCTGTTTTTT.

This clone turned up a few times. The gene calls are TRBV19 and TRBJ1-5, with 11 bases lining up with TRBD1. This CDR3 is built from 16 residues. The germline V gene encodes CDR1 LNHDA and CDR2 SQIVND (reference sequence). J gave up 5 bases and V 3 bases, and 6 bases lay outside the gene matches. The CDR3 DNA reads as TGTGCCAGTAGTATCCCCCCGGACAGGGGGCATCAGCCCCAGCATTTT. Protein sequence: CASSIPPDRGHQPQHF.

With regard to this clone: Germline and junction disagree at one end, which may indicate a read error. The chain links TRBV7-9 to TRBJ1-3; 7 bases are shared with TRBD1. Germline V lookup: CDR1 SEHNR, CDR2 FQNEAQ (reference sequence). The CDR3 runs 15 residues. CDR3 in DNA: TGTGCCAGCAGCCCCGGACAGGCCTCTGGGAACACCATATATTTT. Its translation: CASSPGQASGNTIYF.

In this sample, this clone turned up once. The CDR3 protein is CATSDPASGTEAFF. For the CDR3, the DNA is TGTGCCACCAGTGATCCAGCGTCCGGCACTGAAGCTTTCTTT. V gene TRBV24-1 combines with J gene TRBJ1-1; D not resolved. Germline values: CDR1 KGHDR, CDR2 SFDVKD. Trimming shortened V by 3 bases and J by 4 bases, and 11 bases separated the two germline ends. The CDR3 has 14 residues.